Below, one T cell receptor beta chain is given with its context. The antigen remains unidentified. This entry comes from a study of cytomegalovirus exposure and HLA in healthy donors. Points from the study as a whole: Earlier analysis looked at TCR beta V segments, and most were productive about 90% or about 30% of the time. Some segments of the V type, notably TRBV6-2 and TRBV6-3, were excluded as indistinguishable.

The CDR3 runs 15 residues. The germline V gene has CDR1 SEHNR and CDR2 FQNEAQ (reference sequence). Trimming removed 5 bases from V and 0 bases from J; junction bases left unmatched: 5. PCR primers comprised 60 Vbeta and 13 Jbeta primers. Under the authors' procedure: The count from a later analysis was 79 million or so unique TCR beta chains, some 10 million of them shared. This table comes from immunoSEQ multiplex PCR, and its TCRdb copy is limited to in-frame clones, with some not included. The V and J calls and the clone size are those of that table, but D and trimming were determined from the DNA. The sample has some 200,000 clones; 75% to 80% are singletons.

The sequence was obtained from a female donor in good health and CMV-seronegative. The sample taken for sequencing was PBMCs. The genes are TRBV7-9 and TRBJ2-3; 7 bases are a match to TRBD2. Here the CDR3 DNA reads TGTGCCAGCAGCCCAAGACTAGCTAGCACAGATACGCAGTATTTT. Its protein product is CASSPRLASTDTQYF.